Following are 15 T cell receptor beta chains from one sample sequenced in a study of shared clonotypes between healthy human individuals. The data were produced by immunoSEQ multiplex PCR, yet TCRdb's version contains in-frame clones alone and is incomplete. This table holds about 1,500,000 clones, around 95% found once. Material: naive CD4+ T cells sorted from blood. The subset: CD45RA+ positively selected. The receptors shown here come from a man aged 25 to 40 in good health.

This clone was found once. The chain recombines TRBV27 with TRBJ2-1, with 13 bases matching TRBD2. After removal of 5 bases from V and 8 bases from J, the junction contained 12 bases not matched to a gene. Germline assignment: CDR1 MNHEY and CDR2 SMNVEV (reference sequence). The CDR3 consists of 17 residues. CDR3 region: CASSPDGLAGVSDEQFF. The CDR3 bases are TGTGCCAGCAGTCCGGACGGACTAGCGGGAGTGTCCGATGAGCAGTTCTTC.

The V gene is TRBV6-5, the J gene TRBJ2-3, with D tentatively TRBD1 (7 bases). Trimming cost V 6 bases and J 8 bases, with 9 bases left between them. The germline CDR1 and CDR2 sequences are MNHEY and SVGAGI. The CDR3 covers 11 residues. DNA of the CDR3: TGTGCCAGCAGCCAGGGGGGTACGCAGTATTTT. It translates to CASSQGGTQYF.

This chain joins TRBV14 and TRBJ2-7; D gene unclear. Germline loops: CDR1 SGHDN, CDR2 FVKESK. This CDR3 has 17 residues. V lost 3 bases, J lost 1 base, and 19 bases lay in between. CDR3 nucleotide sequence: TGTGCCAGCAGCCACTTTGGACGACCCTCCCAGTCCTACGAGCAGTACTTC. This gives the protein CASSHFGRPSQSYEQYF. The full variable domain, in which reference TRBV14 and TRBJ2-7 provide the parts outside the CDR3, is EAGVTQFPSHSVIEKGQTVTLRCDPISGHDNLYWYRRVMGKEIKFLLHFVKESKQDESGMPNNRFLAERTGGTYSTLKVQPAELEDSGVYFCASSHFGRPSQSYEQYFGPGTRLTVT.

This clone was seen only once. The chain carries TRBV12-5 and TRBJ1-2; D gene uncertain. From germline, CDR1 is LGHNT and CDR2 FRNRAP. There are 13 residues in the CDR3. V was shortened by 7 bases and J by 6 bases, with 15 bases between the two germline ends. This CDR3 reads CASALGGRNGYTF. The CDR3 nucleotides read TGTGCTAGTGCACTCGGCGGGCGGAATGGCTACACCTTC.

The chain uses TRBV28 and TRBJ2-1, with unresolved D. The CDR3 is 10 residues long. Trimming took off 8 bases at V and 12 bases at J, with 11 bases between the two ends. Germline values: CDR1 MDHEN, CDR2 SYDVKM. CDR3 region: CASGPWGQFF. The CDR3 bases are TGTGCCAGCGGCCCTTGGGGGCAGTTCTTC.

This chain's CDR3 is CASSGRRAGELFF. CDR3 nucleotides: TGTGCCAGCAGCGGCCGCAGGGCCGGGGAGCTGTTTTTT. The gene calls are TRBV9 and TRBJ2-2; D is possibly TRBD1 (5 bases). Trimming removed 3 bases from V and 6 bases from J, with 9 bases in between. Per germline, CDR1 SGDLS and CDR2 YYNGEE. The CDR3 contains 13 residues. Full variable domain (missing parts from reference TRBV9 and TRBJ2-2): DSGVTQTPKHLITATGQRVTLRCSPRSGDLSVYWYQQSLDQGLQFLIQYYNGEERAKGNILERFSAQQFPDLHSELNLSSLELGDSALYFCASSGRRAGELFFGEGSRLTVL.

The CDR3 DNA follows: TGTGCCAGCAGTCCCGGGACAGGGCGGAGAGTGCAGCCCCAGCATTTT. Its protein is CASSPGTGRRVQPQHF. The rearrangement links TRBV27 to TRBJ1-5; the match to TRBD1 covers 9 bases. With V trimmed by 5 bases and J by 7 bases, 12 bases remained unmatched. The CDR3 is 16 amino acids. Germline assignment: CDR1 MNHEY and CDR2 SMNVEV (reference sequence).

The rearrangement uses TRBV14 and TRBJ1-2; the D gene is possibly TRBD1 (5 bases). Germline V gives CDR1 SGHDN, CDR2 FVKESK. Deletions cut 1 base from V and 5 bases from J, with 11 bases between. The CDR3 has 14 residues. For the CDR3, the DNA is TGTGCCAGCAGCCAAGCGGACATTTTATATGGCTACACCTTC. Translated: CASSQADILYGYTF.

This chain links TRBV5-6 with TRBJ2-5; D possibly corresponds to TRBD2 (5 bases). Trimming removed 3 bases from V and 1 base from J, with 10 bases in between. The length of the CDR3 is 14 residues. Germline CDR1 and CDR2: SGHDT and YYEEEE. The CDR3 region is CASSSGLFQETQYF. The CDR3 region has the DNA TGTGCCAGCAGCTCCGGACTGTTCCAAGAGACCCAGTACTTC.

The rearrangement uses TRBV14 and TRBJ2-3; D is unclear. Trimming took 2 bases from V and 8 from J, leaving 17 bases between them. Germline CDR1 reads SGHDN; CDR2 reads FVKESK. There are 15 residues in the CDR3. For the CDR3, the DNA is TGTGCCAGCAGCCAATTAACCGACCCACGGACTACGCAGTATTTT. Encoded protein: CASSQLTDPRTTQYF.

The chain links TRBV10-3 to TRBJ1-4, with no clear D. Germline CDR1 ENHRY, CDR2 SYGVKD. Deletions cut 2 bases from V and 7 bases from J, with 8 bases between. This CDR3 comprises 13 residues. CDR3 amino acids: CAISEMEGEKLFF. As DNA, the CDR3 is TGTGCCATCAGTGAGATGGAGGGTGAAAAACTGTTTTTT.

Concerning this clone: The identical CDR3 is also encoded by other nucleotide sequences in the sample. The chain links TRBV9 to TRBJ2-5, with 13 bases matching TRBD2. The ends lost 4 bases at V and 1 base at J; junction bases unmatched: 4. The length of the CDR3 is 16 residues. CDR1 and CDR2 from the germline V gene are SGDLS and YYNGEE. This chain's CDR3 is CASSPRLAGGQETQYF. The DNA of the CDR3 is TGTGCCAGCAGCCCACGACTAGCGGGAGGCCAAGAGACCCAGTACTTC.

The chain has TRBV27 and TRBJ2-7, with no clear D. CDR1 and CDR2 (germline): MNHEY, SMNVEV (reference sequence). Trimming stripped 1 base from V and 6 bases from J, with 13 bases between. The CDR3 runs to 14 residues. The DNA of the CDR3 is TGTGCCAGCAGTTTATATAGTCAGTATTCCGAGCAGTACTTC. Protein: CASSLYSQYSEQYF.

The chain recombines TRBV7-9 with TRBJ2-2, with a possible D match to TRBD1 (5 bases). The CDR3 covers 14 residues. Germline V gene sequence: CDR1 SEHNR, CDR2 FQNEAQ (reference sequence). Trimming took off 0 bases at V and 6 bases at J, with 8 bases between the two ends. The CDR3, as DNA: TGTGCCAGCAGCTTAGCCCCAGGGTCCGGGGAGCTGTTTTTT. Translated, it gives CASSLAPGSGELFF.

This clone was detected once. CDR3 sequence: CASSLGGTTNEQYF. The DNA for the CDR3 is TGTGCCAGCAGCTTGGGTGGGACGACGAATGAGCAGTACTTC. This chain links TRBV5-5 with TRBJ2-7; TRBD1 or TRBD2 may be the D gene (5 bases each). The CDR3 contains 14 residues. Trimming pared 0 bases from V and 7 bases from J, leaving 14 bases between. CDR1 and CDR2 from the germline V gene are SGHKS and YYEKEE (reference sequence). Looking up the rest from reference TRBV5-5 and TRBJ2-7 gives the full variable domain: DAGVTQSPTHLIKTRGQQVTLRCSPISGHKSVSWYQQVLGQGPQFIFQYYEKEERGRGNFPDRFSARQFPNYSSELNVNALLLGDSALYLCASSLGGTTNEQYFGPGTRLTVT.